This entry describes one T cell receptor beta chain. It was autoimmune disease history or systemic immunosuppression that excluded patients. The data were taken from a study of OX40 agonist ivuxolimab in advanced cancers. Background on the study: Given to patients was ivuxolimab, an agonistic anti-OX40 (CD134) antibody.

The CDR3 is 15 amino acids. Trimming at V came to 7 bases and at J to 1 base, leaving 3 bases not matched to a gene. CDR1 is MDHEN, CDR2 SYDVKM, per germline. TCRdb's table, derived via immunoSEQ multiplex PCR, lists solely in-frame clones and lacks some. The sample comprises 65,000 to 75,000 clones, around 86% of which are singletons, and 3.5% to 5% rests with the top ten. The receptor was derived from an adult with an advanced solid tumor such as melanoma, head and neck, liver or kidney cancer. Material: CD4+ or CD8+ T cells sorted from blood, obtained in a trial of the OX40 agonist ivuxolimab. The chain recombines TRBV28 with TRBJ2-2, with 10 bases fitting TRBD2. The CDR3 bases are TGTGCCAGCATGCTAGCGGGAGTGAACACCGGGGAGCTGTTTTTT. This gives the protein CASMLAGVNTGELFF.